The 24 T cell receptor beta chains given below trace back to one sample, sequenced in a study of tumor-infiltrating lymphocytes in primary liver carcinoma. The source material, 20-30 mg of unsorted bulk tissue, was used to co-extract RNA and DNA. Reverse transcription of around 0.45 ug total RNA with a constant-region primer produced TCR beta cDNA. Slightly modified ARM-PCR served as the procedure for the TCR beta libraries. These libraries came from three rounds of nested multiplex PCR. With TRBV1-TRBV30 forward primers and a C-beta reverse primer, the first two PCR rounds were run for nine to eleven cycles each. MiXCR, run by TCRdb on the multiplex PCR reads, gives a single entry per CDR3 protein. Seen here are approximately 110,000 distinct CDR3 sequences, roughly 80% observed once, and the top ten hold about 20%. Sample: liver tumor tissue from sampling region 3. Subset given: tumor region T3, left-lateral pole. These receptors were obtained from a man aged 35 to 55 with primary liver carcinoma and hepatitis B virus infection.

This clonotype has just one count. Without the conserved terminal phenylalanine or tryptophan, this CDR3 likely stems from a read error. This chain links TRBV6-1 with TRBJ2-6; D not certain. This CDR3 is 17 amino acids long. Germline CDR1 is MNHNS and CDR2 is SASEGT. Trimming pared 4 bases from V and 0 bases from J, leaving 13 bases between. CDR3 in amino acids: CASSARDTISGANVLTS. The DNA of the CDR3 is TGTGCCAGCAGTGCCCGTGACACAATCTCTGGGGCCAACGTCCTGACTTCC.

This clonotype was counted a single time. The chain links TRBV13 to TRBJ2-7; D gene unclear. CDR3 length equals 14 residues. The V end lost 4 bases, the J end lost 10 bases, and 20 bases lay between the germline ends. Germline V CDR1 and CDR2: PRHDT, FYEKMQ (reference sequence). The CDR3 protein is CASSSYTYSGVQYF. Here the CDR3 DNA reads TGTGCCAGCAGCTCCTATACTTATTCGGGCGTACAGTACTTC.

The CDR3 coding sequence is TGCAGCATCCCTGGGCAGGGAGGCTACACCTTC. Translated, it gives CSIPGQGGYTF. V and J are TRBV29-1 and TRBJ1-2; D is perhaps TRBD1 (5 bases). The CDR3 totals 11 residues. Trimming removed 8 bases at V and 8 bases at J, with 15 bases between. Germline V gene lookup returns CDR1 SQVTM and CDR2 ANQGSEA.

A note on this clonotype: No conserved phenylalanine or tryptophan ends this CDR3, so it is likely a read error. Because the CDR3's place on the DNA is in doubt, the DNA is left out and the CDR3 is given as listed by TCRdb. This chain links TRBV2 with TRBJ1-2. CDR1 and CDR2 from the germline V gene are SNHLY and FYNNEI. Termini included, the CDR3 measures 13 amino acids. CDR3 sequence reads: CASSEEGGNGCTL.

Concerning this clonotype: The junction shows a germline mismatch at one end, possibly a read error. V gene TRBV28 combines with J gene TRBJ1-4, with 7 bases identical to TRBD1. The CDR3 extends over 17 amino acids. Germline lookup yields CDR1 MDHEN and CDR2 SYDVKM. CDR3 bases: TGTACCAGCAGTAGTACCGGGACAGAGGGCCTTAATGAAAAACTGTTTTTT. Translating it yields CTSSSTGTEGLNEKLFF. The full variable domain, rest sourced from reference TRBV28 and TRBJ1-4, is DVKVTQSSRYLVKRTGEKVFLECVQDMDHENMFWYRQDPGLGLRLIYFSYDVKMKEKGDIPEGYSVSREKKERFSLILESASTNQTSMYLCTSSSTGTEGLNEKLFFGSGTQLSVL.

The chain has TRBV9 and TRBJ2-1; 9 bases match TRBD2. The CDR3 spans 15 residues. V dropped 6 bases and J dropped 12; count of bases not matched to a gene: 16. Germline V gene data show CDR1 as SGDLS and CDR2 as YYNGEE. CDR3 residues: CASIGLGGRADGQFF. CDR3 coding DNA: TGTGCCAGCATCGGACTTGGCGGGAGGGCCGATGGGCAGTTCTTC. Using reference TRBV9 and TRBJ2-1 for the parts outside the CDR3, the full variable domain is DSGVTQTPKHLITATGQRVTLRCSPRSGDLSVYWYQQSLDQGLQFLIQYYNGEERAKGNILERFSAQQFPDLHSELNLSSLELGDSALYFCASIGLGGRADGQFFGPGTRLTVL.

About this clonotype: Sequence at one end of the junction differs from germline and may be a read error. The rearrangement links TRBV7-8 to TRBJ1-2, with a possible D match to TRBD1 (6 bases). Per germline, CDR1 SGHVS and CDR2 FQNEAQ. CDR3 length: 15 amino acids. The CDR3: CAISSRSGTSYGYTF. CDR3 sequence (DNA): TGTGCCATCAGCTCCCGGTCCGGGACATCCTATGGCTACACCTTC.

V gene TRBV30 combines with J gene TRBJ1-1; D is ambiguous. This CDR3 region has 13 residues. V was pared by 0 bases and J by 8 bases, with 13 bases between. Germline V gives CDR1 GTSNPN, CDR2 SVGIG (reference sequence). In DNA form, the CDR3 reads TGTGCCTGGAGTGTAGAGGGAGGTAAAGAAGCTTTCTTT. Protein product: CAWSVEGGKEAFF. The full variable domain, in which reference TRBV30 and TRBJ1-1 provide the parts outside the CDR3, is SQTIHQWPATLVQPVGSPLSLECTVEGTSNPNLYWYRQAAGRGLQLLFYSVGIGQISSEVPQNLSASRPQDRQFILSSKKLLLSDSGFYLCAWSVEGGKEAFFGQGTRLTVV.

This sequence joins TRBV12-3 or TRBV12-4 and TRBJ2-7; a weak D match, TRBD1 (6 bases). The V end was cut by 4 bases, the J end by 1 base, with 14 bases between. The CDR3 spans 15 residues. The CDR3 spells CASSSRTAYSYEQYF. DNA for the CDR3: TGTGCCAGCAGTTCCCGGACAGCCTATTCCTACGAGCAGTACTTC.

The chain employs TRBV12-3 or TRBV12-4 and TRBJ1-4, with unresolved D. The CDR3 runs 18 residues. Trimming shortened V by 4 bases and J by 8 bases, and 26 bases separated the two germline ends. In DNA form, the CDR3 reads TGTGCCAGCAGTTACTCCGTGGGCACCGGGGAGCTGGGGGAAAAACTGTTTTTT. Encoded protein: CASSYSVGTGELGEKLFF.

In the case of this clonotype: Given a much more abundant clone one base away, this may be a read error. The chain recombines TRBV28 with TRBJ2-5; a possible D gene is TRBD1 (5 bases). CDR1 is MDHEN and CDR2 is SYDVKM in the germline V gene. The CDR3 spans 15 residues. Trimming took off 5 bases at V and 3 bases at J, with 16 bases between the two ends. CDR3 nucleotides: TGTGCCAGCAGTAAGCCCTGGTTACAGGAAGAGACCCAGTACTTC. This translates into CASSKPWLQEETQYF.

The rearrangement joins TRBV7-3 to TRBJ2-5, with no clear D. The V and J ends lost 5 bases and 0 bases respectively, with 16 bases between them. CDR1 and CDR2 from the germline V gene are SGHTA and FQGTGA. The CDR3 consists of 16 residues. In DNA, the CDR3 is TGTGCCAGCAGCGCTACGGTGCGACCATACCAAGAGACCCAGTACTTC. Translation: CASSATVRPYQETQYF.

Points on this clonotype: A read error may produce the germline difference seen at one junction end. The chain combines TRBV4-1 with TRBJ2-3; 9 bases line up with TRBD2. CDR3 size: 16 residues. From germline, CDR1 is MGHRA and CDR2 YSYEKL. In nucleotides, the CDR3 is TGCGCCAGGAGCCAAAATCCGGGTAGCGGGAGTAATACGCAATATTTT. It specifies CARSQNPGSGSNTQYF.

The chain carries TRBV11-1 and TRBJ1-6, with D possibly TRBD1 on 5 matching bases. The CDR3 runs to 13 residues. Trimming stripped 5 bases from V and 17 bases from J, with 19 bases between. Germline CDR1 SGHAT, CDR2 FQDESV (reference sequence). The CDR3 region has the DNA TGTGCCAGCAGCCGGACATTGGTTTCACACTTCCACTTT. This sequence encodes CASSRTLVSHFHF.

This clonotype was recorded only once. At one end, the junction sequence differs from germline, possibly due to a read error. The chain's CDR3 is CVSSPGTYSYNEQIF. The CDR3 DNA sequence: TGTGTCAGCAGCCCCGGGACTTATTCCTACAATGAGCAGATCTTC. The gene calls are TRBV11-2 and TRBJ2-1; D might be TRBD2 (6 bases). From germline, CDR1 is SGHAT and CDR2 FQNNGV. The length of the CDR3 is 15 residues.

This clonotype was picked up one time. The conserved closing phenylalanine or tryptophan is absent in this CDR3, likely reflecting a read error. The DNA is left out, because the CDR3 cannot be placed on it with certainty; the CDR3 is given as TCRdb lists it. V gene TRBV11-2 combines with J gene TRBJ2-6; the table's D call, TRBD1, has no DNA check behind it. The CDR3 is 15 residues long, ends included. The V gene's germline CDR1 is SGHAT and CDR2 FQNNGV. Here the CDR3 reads CASSIDRGGANVLTY.

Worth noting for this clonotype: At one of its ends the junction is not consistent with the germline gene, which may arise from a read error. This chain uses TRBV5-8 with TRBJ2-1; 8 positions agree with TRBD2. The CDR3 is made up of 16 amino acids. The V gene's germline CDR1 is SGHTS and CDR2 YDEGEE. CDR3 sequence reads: CASSSRLARLYNEQFF. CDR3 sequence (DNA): TGTGCCAGTAGCTCGAGACTAGCGAGATTATACAATGAGCAGTTCTTC. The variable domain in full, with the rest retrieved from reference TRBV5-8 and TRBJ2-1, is EAGVTQSPTHLIKTRGQQATLRCSPISGHTSVYWYQQALGLGLQFLLWYDEGEERNRGNFPPRFSGRQFPNYSSELNVNALELEDSALYLCASSSRLARLYNEQFFGPGTRLTVL.

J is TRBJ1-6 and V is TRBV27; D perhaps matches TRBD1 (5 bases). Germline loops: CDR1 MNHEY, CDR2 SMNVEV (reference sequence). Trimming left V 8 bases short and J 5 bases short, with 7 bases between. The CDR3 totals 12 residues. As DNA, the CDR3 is TGTGCCAGCGCGGGGGATAATTCACCCCTCCACTTT. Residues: CASAGDNSPLHF.

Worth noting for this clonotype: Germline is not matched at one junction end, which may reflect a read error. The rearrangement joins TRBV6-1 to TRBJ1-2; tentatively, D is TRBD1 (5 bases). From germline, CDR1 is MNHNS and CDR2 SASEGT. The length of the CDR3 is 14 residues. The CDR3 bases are TGTGCCAGCAGCGAGGGACGGCCCAACTATGACTACAGCTTC. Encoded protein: CASSEGRPNYDYSF.

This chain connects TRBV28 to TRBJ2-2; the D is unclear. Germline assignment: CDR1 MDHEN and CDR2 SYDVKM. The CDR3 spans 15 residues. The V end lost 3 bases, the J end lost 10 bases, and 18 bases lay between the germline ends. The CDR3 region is CASSFIGFGTVELFF. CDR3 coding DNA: TGTGCCAGCAGTTTTATAGGGTTTGGTACTGTGGAGCTGTTTTTT.

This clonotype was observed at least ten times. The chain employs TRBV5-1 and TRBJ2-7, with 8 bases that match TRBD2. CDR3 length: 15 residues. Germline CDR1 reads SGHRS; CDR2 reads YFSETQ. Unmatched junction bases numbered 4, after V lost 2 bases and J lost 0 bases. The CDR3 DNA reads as TGCGCCAGCAGCTTAAGCGGGGGCGGCTCCTACGAGCAGTACTTC. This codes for CASSLSGGGSYEQYF.

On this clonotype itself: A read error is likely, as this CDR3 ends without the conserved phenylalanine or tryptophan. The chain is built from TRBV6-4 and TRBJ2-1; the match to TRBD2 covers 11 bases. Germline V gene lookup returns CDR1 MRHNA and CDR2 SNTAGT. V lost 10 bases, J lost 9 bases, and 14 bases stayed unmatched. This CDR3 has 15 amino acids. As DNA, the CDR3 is TGTGCCAACAGCAAACTAGCGGGAGAGATGAGTGAGCAGTTCCTC. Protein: CANSKLAGEMSEQFL.

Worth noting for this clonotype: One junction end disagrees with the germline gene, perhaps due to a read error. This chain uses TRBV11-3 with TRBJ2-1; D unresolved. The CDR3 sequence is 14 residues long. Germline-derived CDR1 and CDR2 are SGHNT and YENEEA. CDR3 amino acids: CAGSLGVSNSEQFF. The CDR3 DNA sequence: TGTGCCGGCAGCTTAGGCGTCTCGAACAGCGAGCAGTTCTTC.

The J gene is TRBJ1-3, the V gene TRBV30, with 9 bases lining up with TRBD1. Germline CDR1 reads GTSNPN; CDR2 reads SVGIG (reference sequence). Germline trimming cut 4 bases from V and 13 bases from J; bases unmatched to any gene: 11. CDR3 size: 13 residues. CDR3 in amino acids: CAWNVKQGAKIYF. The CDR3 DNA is TGTGCCTGGAATGTAAAACAGGGGGCGAAAATATATTTT.